Listed here is a single TCR beta chain. The antigen remains unidentified. The sample belongs to a study of cytomegalovirus exposure and HLA in healthy donors. The primer mix had 60 Vbeta and 13 Jbeta primers. The table came from immunoSEQ multiplex PCR; TCRdb's copy has only in-frame clones and leaves some out. The top ten hold roughly 0.71% of the sample, which has 200,000 or so clones, 65% to 85% seen once. Study-wide points: Immune exposure was documented only through CMV serostatus. An analysis done earlier found most TCR beta V segments productive about 90% or about 30% of the time. Researchers catalogued some 160 TCR beta chains as cytomegalovirus-associated.

This CDR3 has 18 amino acids. Trimming at V came to 2 bases and at J to 3 bases, leaving 14 bases not matched to a gene. The germline gives CDR1 LGHNT, CDR2 FRNRAP. The sequenced sample consisted of PBMCs. The chain couples TRBV12-5 to TRBJ1-1; TRBD1 matches 8 bases. The TCR originated in a boy aged 2 to 10 in good health and CMV-seronegative. CDR3 residues: CASGLPRTGYVWDTEAFF. CDR3 nucleotides: TGTGCTAGTGGTTTGCCCCGGACAGGGTATGTATGGGACACTGAAGCTTTCTTT.